This T cell receptor (beta chain) stems from a study of T cell changes during pregnancy in multiple sclerosis. CDR3 length: 20 amino acids. Trimming removed 3 bases from V and 7 bases from J; junction bases left unmatched: 21. Looked up from germline, CDR1 is ENHRY and CDR2 is SYGVKD. Sequencing used immunoSEQ multiplex PCR; TCRdb keeps in-frame clones, though not all of them. Among approximately 61,000 clones listed, roughly 90% were seen once. The sample here was peripheral blood, taken in the first trimester of pregnancy. The J gene is TRBJ2-1, the V gene TRBV10-3; 10 bases are a match to TRBD2. The sequence was obtained from a female donor with multiple sclerosis, enrolled in a pregnancy study. CDR3 sequence (DNA): TGTGCCATCAGTGATTCGAGGGGGAAGCGGGAGGGGGTATGGGCGAATGAGCAGTTCTTC. This translates into CAISDSRGKREGVWANEQFF.